These T cell receptor beta chains were read from a single sample in a study of Tregs in tolerant kidney transplant recipients. Clones were sequenced by immunoSEQ multiplex PCR, and TCRdb holds only the in-frame ones, with some missing. The sample records more than 60,000 clones, 95% to 98% being singletons. Here the sequenced sample was CD4+ T cells from blood, taken before the transplant. The receptors here all came from a human donor who received a combined kidney and bone marrow transplant. Both conserved end residues are part of each CDR3. The D gene is left open where the match is weak. The size of a clone is reported for some rows only, either as once, few or many, or as a class for expanded clones.

>TRBJ1-1|TRBV13|-|-
TGTGCCAGCAGCCGGAGACCGGGAGTGACTGAAGCTTTCTTT
CASSRRPGVTEAFF
>TRBJ2-1|TRBV5-1|-|-
TGCGCCAGCAGCGAACAAACACAGGGACGTGAGCAGTTCTTC
CASSEQTQGREQFF
>TRBJ1-2|TRBV1|-|-
TGCACCAGCAGCCATCCCCCCAAGGGGGCGCCTTCTAATGGCTACACCTTC
CTSSHPPKGAPSNGYTF
>TRBJ1-6|TRBV7-2|once|TRBD1
TGTGCCAGCAGCTCGGACAGGGATTCACCCCTCCACTTT
CASSSDRDSPLHF
>TRBJ2-3|TRBV27|once|-
TGTGCCAGCACATTGGCGGGGCACAGCACAGATACGCAGTATTTT
CASTLAGHSTDTQYF
>TRBJ2-1|TRBV5-1|-|-
TGCGCCAGCAGCGAGCCCCAGGGATTCAATGAGCAGTTCTTC
CASSEPQGFNEQFF
>TRBJ1-5|TRBV5-1|-|-
TGCGCCAGCAGCTCGGGGGTAGGCAATCAGCCCCAGCATTTT
CASSSGVGNQPQHF
>TRBJ1-1|TRBV7-3|-|-
TGTGCCAGCAGCTTAACGGGAGGAAATCCAATAAACACTGAAGCTTTCTTT
CASSLTGGNPINTEAFF
>TRBJ2-1|TRBV18|-|TRBD2
TGTGCCAGCTCACCTCGGACTAGCGCGCACAATGAGCAGTTCTTC
CASSPRTSAHNEQFF
>TRBJ2-7|TRBV13|-|TRBD2
TGTGCCAGCAGCTCCTCCGCGATAGCGGGAGAGGCGGGGGAGCAGTACTTC
CASSSSAIAGEAGEQYF
>TRBJ2-1|TRBV5-1|once|-
TGCGCCAGCAGGTCCAGGCCGCCCTACAATGAGCAGTTCTTC
CASRSRPPYNEQFF
>TRBJ1-3|TRBV19|-|-
TGTGCCAGTAGTATTCGTCCCCCCGGGATCGCAGGAAACACCATATATTTT
CASSIRPPGIAGNTIYF
>TRBJ2-5|TRBV7-2|-|TRBD2
TGTGCCAGCAGCCTGTCTAGCGGGGTCATCCAAGGGACCCAGTACTTC
CASSLSSGVIQGTQYF
>TRBJ2-2|TRBV11-2|-|-
TGTGCCAGCAGCCCCAGCACAGGGATAAACACCGGGGAGCTGTTTTTT
CASSPSTGINTGELFF
>TRBJ1-1|TRBV19|-|TRBD1
TGTGCCAGTACCCTGGACAGGGGGGGCACTGAAGCTTTCTTT
CASTLDRGGTEAFF
>TRBJ1-1|TRBV4-2|-|-
TGTGCCAGCAGCCAAGATAGGGGGGGGGAATTGGGGAACACTGAAGCTTTCTTT
CASSQDRGGELGNTEAFF
>TRBJ1-6|TRBV5-5|-|TRBD1
TGTGCCAGCAGCTCGGACAGGCTTCCCCATTCCTATAATTCACCCCTCCACTTT
CASSSDRLPHSYNSPLHF
>TRBJ2-5|TRBV5-1|-|TRBD1
TGCGCCAGCAGATCCGGACAGGGGCGATCGGAGACCCAGTACTTC
CASRSGQGRSETQYF
>TRBJ2-7|TRBV5-6|once|-
TGTGCCAGCAGCTTCCGAGCGGTCGGCTACGAGCAGTACTTC
CASSFRAVGYEQYF
>TRBJ1-1|TRBV29-1|-|TRBD1
TGCAGCGTCACAGGGGGGGCTGAAGCTTTCTTT
CSVTGGAEAFF
>TRBJ1-2|TRBV27|-|TRBD1
TGTGCCAGCAGTTCACTCGGACAGGGGAACTATGGCTACACCTTC
CASSSLGQGNYGYTF
>TRBJ2-7|TRBV10-3|-|TRBD2
TGTGCCATCACCCCGGGGACTAGCGGGAATGGTGGTGAGCAGTACTTC
CAITPGTSGNGGEQYF
>TRBJ2-3|TRBV29-1|-|TRBD1
TGCAGCGCCGAAATGGGACAGGGGCTAGCAGATACGCAGTATTTT
CSAEMGQGLADTQYF
>TRBJ2-1|TRBV7-9|-|TRBD2
TGTGCCAGCAGCAGGGGACTAGCGGGAGGGCGAGTTGAGCAGTTCTTC
CASSRGLAGGRVEQFF
>TRBJ1-1|TRBV28|-|-
TGTGCCAGCAGGAACACAGTTAACACTGAAGCTTTCTTT
CASRNTVNTEAFF
>TRBJ2-2|TRBV7-8|-|-
TGTGCCAGCAGCACGTACTCCACGGGGACCGGGGAGCTGTTTTTT
CASSTYSTGTGELFF
>TRBJ2-5|TRBV5-4|-|-
TGTGCCAGCAAGGGGGACCAAGAGACCCAGTACTTC
CASKGDQETQYF
>TRBJ2-3|TRBV4-3|once|-
TGCGCCAGCAGTCAGGGATTCACAGATACGCAGTATTTT
CASSQGFTDTQYF
>TRBJ1-2|TRBV7-8|-|-
TGTGCCAGCAGCTTAACGGGACACCGAGGACTCTATGGCTACACCTTC
CASSLTGHRGLYGYTF
>TRBJ2-3|TRBV7-2|-|TRBD2
TGTGCCAGCAGCTTAGCTTTGGCGGGAGGTACAGATACGCAGTATTTT
CASSLALAGGTDTQYF
>TRBJ2-3|TRBV5-8|-|-
TGTGCCAGCAGCTCAGGACACTTTAGCACAGATACGCAGTATTTT
CASSSGHFSTDTQYF